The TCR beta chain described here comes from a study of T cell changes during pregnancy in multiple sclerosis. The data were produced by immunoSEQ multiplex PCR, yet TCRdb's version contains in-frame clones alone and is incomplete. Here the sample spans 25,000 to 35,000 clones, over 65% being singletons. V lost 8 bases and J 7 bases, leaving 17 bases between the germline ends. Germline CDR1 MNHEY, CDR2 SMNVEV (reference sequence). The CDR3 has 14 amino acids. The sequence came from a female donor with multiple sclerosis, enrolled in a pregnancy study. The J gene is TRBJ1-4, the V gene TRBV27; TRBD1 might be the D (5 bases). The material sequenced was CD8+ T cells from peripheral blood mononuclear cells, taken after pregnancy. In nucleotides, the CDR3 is TGTGCCAGCCCCCTCGGGGGGATGGGTGAAAAACTGTTTTTT. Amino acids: CASPLGGMGEKLFF.